A selection of T cell receptor beta chains follows, all from one sample in a study of blood T cell repertoires in COVID-19. The table came from immunoSEQ multiplex PCR; TCRdb's copy has only in-frame clones and leaves some out. The repertoire holds roughly 190,000 clones, with 80% as singletons. The sample taken for sequencing was peripheral blood. These TCRs come from a man in his sixties with acute or convalescent COVID-19. Each CDR3 is given with its conserved first and last residue. A D gene is named only where the DNA matches it firmly. A row's size may be missing; if present it is once, few, many or a size class.

NA	NA	TRBV25-1	TRBJ1-2	CASSDVGFGYGYTF	TGTGCCAGCAGTGATGTCGGGTTTGGCTATGGCTACACCTTC
once	TRBD2	TRBV10-3	TRBJ2-3	CAISESGLAGVPDTQYF	TGTGCCATCAGTGAGTCGGGACTAGCGGGAGTTCCAGATACGCAGTATTTT
NA	TRBD1	TRBV2	TRBJ2-1	CASSEQGAGYNEQFF	TGTGCCAGCAGTGAACAGGGGGCGGGGTACAATGAGCAGTTCTTC
NA	TRBD1	TRBV5-1	TRBJ1-2	CASSLTGTGDSTNYGYTF	TGCGCCAGCAGCTTGACCGGGACAGGCGACTCTACTAACTATGGCTACACCTTC
NA	NA	TRBV6-5	TRBJ2-1	CASSYDSPYNEQFF	TGTGCCAGCAGTTACGACAGCCCCTACAATGAGCAGTTCTTC
NA	NA	TRBV7-9	TRBJ1-2	CASSISWGASYGYTF	TGTGCCAGCAGCATCTCGTGGGGCGCGAGTTATGGCTACACCTTC
NA	TRBD2	TRBV5-1	TRBJ2-7	CASSLDPSGSAGYEQYF	TGCGCCAGCAGCTTGGATCCTAGCGGGAGCGCCGGCTACGAGCAGTACTTC
NA	TRBD1	TRBV3-1/TRBV3-2	TRBJ1-1	CASSSRTGGTEAAFF	TGTGCCAGCAGCTCGAGAACAGGGGGCACCGAAGCAGCTTTCTTT
NA	NA	TRBV6-2/TRBV6-3	TRBJ2-7	CASSWRGIGYEQYF	TGTGCCAGCAGTTGGCGGGGTATAGGCTACGAGCAGTACTTC
NA	TRBD1	TRBV10-3	TRBJ2-7	CAISVGTGSGEQYF	TGTGCCATCAGTGTGGGGACAGGGTCCGGCGAGCAGTACTTC
NA	TRBD1	TRBV19	TRBJ2-6	CASRPGQGRSGANVLTF	TGTGCCAGTAGGCCGGGACAGGGGCGCTCTGGGGCCAACGTCCTGACTTTC
NA	NA	TRBV5-4	TRBJ2-1	CASSLGARRGAGNEQFF	TGTGCCAGCAGCTTGGGGGCTCGGCGGGGAGCTGGTAATGAGCAGTTCTTC
NA	TRBD1	TRBV6-1	TRBJ1-1	CASSRQGAGYTEAFF	TGTGCCAGCAGTAGACAGGGGGCGGGTTACACTGAAGCTTTCTTT
NA	NA	TRBV2	TRBJ1-2	CASSEKLSLGYTF	TGTGCCAGCAGTGAAAAACTATCGCTCGGCTACACCTTC
NA	NA	TRBV3-1/TRBV3-2	TRBJ2-5	CASSLGGQETQYF	TGTGCCAGCAGCCTTGGAGGCCAAGAGACCCAGTACTTC
NA	TRBD2	TRBV6-5	TRBJ2-7	CASSLRTSGVYEQYF	TGTGCCAGCAGCCTACGGACTAGCGGGGTCTACGAGCAGTACTTC